This TCR beta chain is from a study of cytomegalovirus exposure and HLA in healthy donors. Sequencing used immunoSEQ multiplex PCR; TCRdb keeps in-frame clones, though not all of them. The table has about 160,000 clones, roughly 96% seen once. The CDR3 runs 15 residues. Germline CDR1 and CDR2: SGHAT and FQNNGV. V lost 0 bases, J lost 4 bases, and 2 bases stayed unmatched. Study-wide points: According to reports, the classifier identified cytomegalovirus status with high specificity and sensitivity.

With regard to this clone: Its antigen is undetermined.

The source of this sequence is a young woman in good health and CMV-seronegative. Sequencing was performed on PBMCs. The chain has TRBV11-2 and TRBJ2-3, with TRBD1 identical over 9 bases. CDR3 sequence: CASSLDGTGSDTQYF. The CDR3 DNA reads TGTGCCAGCAGCTTAGACGGGACAGGGTCAGATACGCAGTATTTT.